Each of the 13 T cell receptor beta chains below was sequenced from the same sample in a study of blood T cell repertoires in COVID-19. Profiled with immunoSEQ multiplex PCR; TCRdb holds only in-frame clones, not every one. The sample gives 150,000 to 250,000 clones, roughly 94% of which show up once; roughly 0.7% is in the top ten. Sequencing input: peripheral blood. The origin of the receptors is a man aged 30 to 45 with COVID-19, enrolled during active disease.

The CDR3 loop reads CASSGTVNSPLHF. The CDR3 nucleotides read TGTGCCAGCAGTGGGACAGTTAATTCACCCCTCCACTTT. The J gene is TRBJ1-6, the V gene TRBV25-1, with D possibly matching TRBD1 (6 bases). V gave up 4 bases and J gave up 6 bases, with 7 bases separating them. The CDR3 length is 13 residues. Looked up from germline, CDR1 is MGHDK and CDR2 is SYGVNS.

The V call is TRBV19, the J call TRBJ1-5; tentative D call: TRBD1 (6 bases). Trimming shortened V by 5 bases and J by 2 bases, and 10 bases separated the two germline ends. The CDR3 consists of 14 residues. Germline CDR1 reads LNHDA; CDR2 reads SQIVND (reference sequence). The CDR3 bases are TGTGCCAGTAGTCTGGGGGCGGGCAATCAGCCCCAGCATTTT. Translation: CASSLGAGNQPQHF.

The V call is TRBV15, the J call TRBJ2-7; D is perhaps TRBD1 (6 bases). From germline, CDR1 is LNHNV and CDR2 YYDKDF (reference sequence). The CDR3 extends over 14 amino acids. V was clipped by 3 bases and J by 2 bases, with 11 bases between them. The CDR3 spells CATSSWDTTYEQYF. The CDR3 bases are TGTGCCACCAGCAGCTGGGACACCACCTACGAGCAGTACTTC.

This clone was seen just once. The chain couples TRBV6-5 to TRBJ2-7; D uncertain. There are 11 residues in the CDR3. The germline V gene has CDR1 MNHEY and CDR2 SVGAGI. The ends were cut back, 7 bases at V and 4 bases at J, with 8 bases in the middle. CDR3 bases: TGTGCCAGCACCAGAACGTACGAGCAGTACTTC. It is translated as CASTRTYEQYF.

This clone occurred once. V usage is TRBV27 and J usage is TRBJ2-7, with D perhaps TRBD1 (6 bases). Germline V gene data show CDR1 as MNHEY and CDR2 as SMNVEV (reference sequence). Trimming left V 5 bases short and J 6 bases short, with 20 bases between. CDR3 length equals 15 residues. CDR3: CASSPGTQGKAEQYF. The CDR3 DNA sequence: TGTGCCAGCAGTCCCGGGACCCAGGGGAAAGCCGAGCAGTACTTC.

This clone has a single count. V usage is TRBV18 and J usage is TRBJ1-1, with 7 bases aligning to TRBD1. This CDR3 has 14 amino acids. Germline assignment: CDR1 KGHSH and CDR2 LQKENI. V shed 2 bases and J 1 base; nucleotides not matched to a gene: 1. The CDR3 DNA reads TGTGCCAGCTCACCAGACAGGGAGAACACTGAAGCTTTCTTT. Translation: CASSPDRENTEAFF.

The CDR3 reads CASSPDRGRPYEQYF. As DNA, the CDR3 is TGTGCCAGCAGCCCTGACAGGGGGCGTCCCTACGAGCAGTACTTC. The V gene is TRBV7-9, the J gene TRBJ2-7, with 10 bases that match TRBD1. The CDR3 runs to 15 residues. Trimming at V came to 5 bases and at J to 2 bases, leaving 6 bases not matched to a gene. The V gene's germline CDR1 is SEHNR and CDR2 FQNEAQ (reference sequence).

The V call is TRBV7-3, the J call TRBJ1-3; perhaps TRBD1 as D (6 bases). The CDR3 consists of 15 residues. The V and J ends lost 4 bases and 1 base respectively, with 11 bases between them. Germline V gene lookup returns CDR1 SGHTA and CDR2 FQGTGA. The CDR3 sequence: CASSSQGGSGNTIYF. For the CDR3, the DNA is TGTGCCAGCAGCTCACAGGGTGGGTCTGGAAACACCATATATTTT.

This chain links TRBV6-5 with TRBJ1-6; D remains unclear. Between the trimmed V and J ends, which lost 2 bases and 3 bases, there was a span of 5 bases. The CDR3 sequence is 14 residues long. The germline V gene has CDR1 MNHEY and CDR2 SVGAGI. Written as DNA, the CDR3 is TGTGCCAGCAGTTACAGCTTCTATAATTCACCCCTCCACTTT. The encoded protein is CASSYSFYNSPLHF.

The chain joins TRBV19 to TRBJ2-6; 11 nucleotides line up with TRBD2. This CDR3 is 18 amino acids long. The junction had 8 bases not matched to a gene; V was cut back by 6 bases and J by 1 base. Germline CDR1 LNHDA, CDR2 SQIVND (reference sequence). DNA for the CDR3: TGTGCCAGTAGGATATTTGGGACTAGCGGTTCTGGGGCCAACGTCCTGACTTTC. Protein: CASRIFGTSGSGANVLTF.

CDR3 sequence: CASSPGPKRGGNTIYF. The CDR3, as DNA: TGTGCCAGCTCACCAGGCCCTAAAAGGGGAGGGAACACCATATATTTT. This rearrangement joins TRBV18 to TRBJ1-3; possible D gene TRBD1, 5 bases. V gave up 2 bases and J gave up 7 bases, with 18 bases separating them. CDR3 length: 16 residues. CDR1 is KGHSH and CDR2 is LQKENI in the germline V gene.

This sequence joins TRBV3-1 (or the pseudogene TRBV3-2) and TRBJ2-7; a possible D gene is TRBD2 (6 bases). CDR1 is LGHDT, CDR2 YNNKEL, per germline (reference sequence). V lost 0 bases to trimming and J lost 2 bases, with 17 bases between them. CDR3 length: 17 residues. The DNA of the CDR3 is TGTGCCAGCAGCCAAGATATCCGGGCGGGGTTGGCCTACGAGCAGTACTTC. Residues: CASSQDIRAGLAYEQYF.

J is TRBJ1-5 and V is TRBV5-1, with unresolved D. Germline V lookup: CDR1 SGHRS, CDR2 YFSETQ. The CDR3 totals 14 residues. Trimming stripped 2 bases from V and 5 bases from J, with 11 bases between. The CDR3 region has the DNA TGCGCCAGCAGCTTATCTGTGGGAGATCAGCCCCAGCATTTT. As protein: CASSLSVGDQPQHF.